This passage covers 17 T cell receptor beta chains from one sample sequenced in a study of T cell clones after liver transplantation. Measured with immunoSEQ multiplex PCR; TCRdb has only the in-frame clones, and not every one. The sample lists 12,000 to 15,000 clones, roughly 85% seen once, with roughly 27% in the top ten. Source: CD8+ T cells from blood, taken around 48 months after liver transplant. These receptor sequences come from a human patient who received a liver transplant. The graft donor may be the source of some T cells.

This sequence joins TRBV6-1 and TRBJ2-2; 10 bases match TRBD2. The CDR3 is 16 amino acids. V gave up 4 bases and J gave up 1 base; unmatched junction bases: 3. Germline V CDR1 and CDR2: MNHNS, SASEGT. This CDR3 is CASSVGLAVNTGELFF. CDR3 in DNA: TGTGCCAGCAGTGTTGGACTAGCGGTGAACACCGGGGAGCTGTTTTTT.

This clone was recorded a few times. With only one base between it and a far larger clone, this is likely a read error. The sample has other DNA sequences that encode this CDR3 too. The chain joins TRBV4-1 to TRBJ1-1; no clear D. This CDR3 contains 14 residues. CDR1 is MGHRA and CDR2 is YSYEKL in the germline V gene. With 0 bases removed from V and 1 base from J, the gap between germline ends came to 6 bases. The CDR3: CASSQELPNTEAFF. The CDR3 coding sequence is TGCGCCAGCAGCCAAGAACTGCCGAACACTGAAGCTTTCTTT.

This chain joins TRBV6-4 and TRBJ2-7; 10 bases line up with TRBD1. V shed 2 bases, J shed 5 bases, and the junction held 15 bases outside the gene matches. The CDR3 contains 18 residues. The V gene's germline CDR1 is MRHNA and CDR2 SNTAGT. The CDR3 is CASSDIPCRDRGIDEQYF. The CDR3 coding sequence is TGTGCCAGCAGTGACATCCCCTGTAGGGACAGGGGAATCGACGAGCAGTACTTC.

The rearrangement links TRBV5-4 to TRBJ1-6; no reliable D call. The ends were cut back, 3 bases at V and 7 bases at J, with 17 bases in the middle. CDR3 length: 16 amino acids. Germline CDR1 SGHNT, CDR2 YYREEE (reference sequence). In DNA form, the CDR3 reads TGTGCCAGCAGCTCCTCCTACATGGTAACCAATTCACCCCTCCACTTT. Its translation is CASSSSYMVTNSPLHF.

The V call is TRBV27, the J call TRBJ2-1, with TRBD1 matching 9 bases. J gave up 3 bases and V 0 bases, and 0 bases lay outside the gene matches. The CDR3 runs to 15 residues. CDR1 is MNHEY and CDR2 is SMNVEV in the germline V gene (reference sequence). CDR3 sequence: CASSLSGQGYNEQFF. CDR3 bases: TGTGCCAGCAGTTTATCGGGACAGGGCTACAATGAGCAGTTCTTC.

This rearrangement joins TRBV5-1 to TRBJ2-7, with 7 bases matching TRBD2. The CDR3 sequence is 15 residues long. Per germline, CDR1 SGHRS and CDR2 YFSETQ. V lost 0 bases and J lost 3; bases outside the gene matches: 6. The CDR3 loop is CASSLGREISYEQYF. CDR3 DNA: TGCGCCAGCAGCTTGGGGCGGGAGATAAGCTACGAGCAGTACTTC.

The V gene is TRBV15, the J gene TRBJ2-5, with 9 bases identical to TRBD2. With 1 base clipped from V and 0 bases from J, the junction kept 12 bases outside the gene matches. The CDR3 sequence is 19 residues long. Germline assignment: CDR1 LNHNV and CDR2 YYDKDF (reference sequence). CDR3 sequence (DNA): TGTGCCACCAGCAGAGGACCGACTAGCGGAGGGGAGTACCAAGAGACCCAGTACTTC. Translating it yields CATSRGPTSGGEYQETQYF.

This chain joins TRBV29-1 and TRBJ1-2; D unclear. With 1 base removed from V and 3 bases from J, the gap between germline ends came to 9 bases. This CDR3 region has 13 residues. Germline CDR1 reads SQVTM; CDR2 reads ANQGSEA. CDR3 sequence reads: CSVEVPRHYGYTF. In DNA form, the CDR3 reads TGCAGCGTTGAAGTCCCGAGGCACTATGGCTACACCTTC.

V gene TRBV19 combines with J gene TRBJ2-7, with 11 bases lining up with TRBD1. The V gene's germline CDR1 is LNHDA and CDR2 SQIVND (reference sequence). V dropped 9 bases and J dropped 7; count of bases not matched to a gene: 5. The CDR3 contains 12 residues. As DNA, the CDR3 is TGTGCCAGCGGACAGGGGGCAAATGAGCAGTACTTC. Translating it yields CASGQGANEQYF.

CDR3 sequence: CASTGTARGYTF. CDR3 nucleotides: TGTGCCAGCACCGGGACTGCAAGGGGCTACACCTTC. V gene TRBV5-5 combines with J gene TRBJ1-2, with D maybe TRBD1 (5 bases). Germline CDR1 SGHKS, CDR2 YYEKEE (reference sequence). With 6 bases removed from V and 8 bases from J, the gap between germline ends came to 14 bases. The CDR3 contains 12 residues.

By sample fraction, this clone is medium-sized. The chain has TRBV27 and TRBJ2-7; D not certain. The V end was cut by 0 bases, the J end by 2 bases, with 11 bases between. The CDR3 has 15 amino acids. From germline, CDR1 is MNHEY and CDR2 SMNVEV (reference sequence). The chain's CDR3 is CASSLSVGRTYEQYF. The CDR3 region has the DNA TGTGCCAGCAGTTTATCGGTCGGCCGTACCTACGAGCAGTACTTC.

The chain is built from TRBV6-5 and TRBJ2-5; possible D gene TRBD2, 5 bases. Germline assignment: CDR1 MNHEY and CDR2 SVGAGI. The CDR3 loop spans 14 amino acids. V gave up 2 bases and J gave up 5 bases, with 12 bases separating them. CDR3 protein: CASSYRSSGETQYF. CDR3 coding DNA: TGTGCCAGCAGTTACCGCTCATCGGGGGAGACCCAGTACTTC.

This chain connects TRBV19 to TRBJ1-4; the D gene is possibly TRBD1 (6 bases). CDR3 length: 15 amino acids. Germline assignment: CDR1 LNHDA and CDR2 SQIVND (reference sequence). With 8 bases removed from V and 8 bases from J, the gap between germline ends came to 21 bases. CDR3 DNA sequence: TGTGCCAGTTCCCGAGGGGAGGGGGTTAGCGAAAAACTGTTTTTT. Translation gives CASSRGEGVSEKLFF.

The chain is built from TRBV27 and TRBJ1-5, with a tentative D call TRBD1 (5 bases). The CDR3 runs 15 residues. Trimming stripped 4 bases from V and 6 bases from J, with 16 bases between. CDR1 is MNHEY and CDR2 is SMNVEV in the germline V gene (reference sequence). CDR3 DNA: TGTGCCAGCAGTTACTCGAGGGGATTGGGTCAGCCCCAGCATTTT. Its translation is CASSYSRGLGQPQHF.

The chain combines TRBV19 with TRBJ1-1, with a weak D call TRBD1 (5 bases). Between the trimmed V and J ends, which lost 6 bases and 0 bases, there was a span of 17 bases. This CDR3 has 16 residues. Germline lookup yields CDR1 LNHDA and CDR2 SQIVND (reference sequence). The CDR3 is CASRSRGGGMNTEAFF. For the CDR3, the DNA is TGTGCCAGTAGATCTAGGGGTGGAGGAATGAACACTGAAGCTTTCTTT.

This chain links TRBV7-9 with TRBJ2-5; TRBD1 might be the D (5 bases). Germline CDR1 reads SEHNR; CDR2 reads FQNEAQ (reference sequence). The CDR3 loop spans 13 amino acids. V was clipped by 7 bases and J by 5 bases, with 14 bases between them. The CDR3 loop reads CASTLDIRETQYF. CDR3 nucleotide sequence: TGTGCCAGCACCCTGGACATTAGGGAGACCCAGTACTTC.

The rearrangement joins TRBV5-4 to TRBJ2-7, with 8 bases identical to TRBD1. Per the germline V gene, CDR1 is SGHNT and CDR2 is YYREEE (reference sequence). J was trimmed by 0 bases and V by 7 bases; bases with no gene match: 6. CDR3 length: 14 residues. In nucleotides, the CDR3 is TGTGCCAGCGGAAGAGGGACAGGCTCCTACGAGCAGTACTTC. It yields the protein CASGRGTGSYEQYF.